Listed below are T cell receptor beta chains from one sample, sequenced in a study of blood T cells in healthy people across ages. Each CDR3 protein is one row after TCRdb ran MiXCR on the 5' RACE reads. The sample has hundreds of thousands of distinct CDR3 sequences, roughly 50% seen once. What was sequenced was blood. These receptor sequences come from a man aged 35 to 55 in good health. CDR3s include the opening cysteine and the closing phenylalanine or tryptophan. D genes are given only for firm matches. Expanded clones are given a class, and other clones once, few, many or no size at all.

cdr3_nt: TGCAGTGCTTTTTCTCCAATCCTCGGGACAGGCCAAGAGACCCAGTACTTC; cdr3_aa: CSAFSPILGTGQETQYF; d_call: TRBD1; j_call: TRBJ2-5; v_call: TRBV20-1; cdr3_length: 17; clone_size: -
cdr3_nt: TGTGCCAGCAGCCCCCATAATGAGCAGTACTTC; cdr3_aa: CASSPHNEQYF; d_call: -; j_call: TRBJ2-7; v_call: TRBV5-5; cdr3_length: 11; clone_size: -
cdr3_nt: TGTGCCAGCAGTTACCTGGGACTGGCAGGGGAGCAGTACTTC; cdr3_aa: CASSYLGLAGEQYF; d_call: -; j_call: TRBJ2-7; v_call: TRBV6-5; cdr3_length: 14; clone_size: once
cdr3_nt: TGTGCCAGCAGCCCCCCCCGCAGGGGGCGTTCGGTCTACGAGCAGTACTTC; cdr3_aa: CASSPPRRGRSVYEQYF; d_call: TRBD1; j_call: TRBJ2-7; v_call: TRBV11-3; cdr3_length: 17; clone_size: once
cdr3_nt: TGTGCCAGCAGCCAAGATTGGGGAGTTTCCGAGCAGTACTTC; cdr3_aa: CASSQDWGVSEQYF; d_call: -; j_call: TRBJ2-7; v_call: TRBV4-2; cdr3_length: 14; clone_size: -
cdr3_nt: TGCAGCGTCCACAGGGGTCGGGCTGAGCAGTTCTTC; cdr3_aa: CSVHRGRAEQFF; d_call: TRBD1; j_call: TRBJ2-1; v_call: TRBV29-1; cdr3_length: 12; clone_size: -
cdr3_nt: TGTGCCAGCAGGTACAGGGATGGGGCCAACGTCCTGACTTTC; cdr3_aa: CASRYRDGANVLTF; d_call: -; j_call: TRBJ2-6; v_call: TRBV2; cdr3_length: 14; clone_size: -
cdr3_nt: TGTGCCAGCGGTGAAAGCACTCTCGGGTACAATGAGCAGTTCTTC; cdr3_aa: CASGESTLGYNEQFF; d_call: -; j_call: TRBJ2-1; v_call: TRBV27; cdr3_length: 15; clone_size: -
cdr3_nt: TGCAGCGTTGATCGACGTAATGAGCAGTTCTTC; cdr3_aa: CSVDRRNEQFF; d_call: -; j_call: TRBJ2-1; v_call: TRBV29-1; cdr3_length: 11; clone_size: -
cdr3_nt: TGTGCCAGCAGCGTAGCTAGTGGCCCGGCCGAGCAGTACTTC; cdr3_aa: CASSVASGPAEQYF; d_call: -; j_call: TRBJ2-7; v_call: TRBV9; cdr3_length: 14; clone_size: -
cdr3_nt: TGCGCCAGCAGCCAAGAAGTCCGGGGCGAGCAGTACTTC; cdr3_aa: CASSQEVRGEQYF; d_call: -; j_call: TRBJ2-7; v_call: TRBV4-3; cdr3_length: 13; clone_size: -
cdr3_nt: TGTGCCAGCAGCTCCGTAGCGGGAGGGCCGCATACGCAGTATTTT; cdr3_aa: CASSSVAGGPHTQYF; d_call: TRBD2; j_call: TRBJ2-3; v_call: TRBV7-3; cdr3_length: 15; clone_size: once
cdr3_nt: TGTGCCAGCAGTCAGACAGCTAGAAACACTGAAGCTTTCTTT; cdr3_aa: CASSQTARNTEAFF; d_call: -; j_call: TRBJ1-1; v_call: TRBV6-5; cdr3_length: 14; clone_size: few
cdr3_nt: TGTGCCAGCAGTTACTCGGGCCCCGAGGTGAAACATGAGCAGTTCTTC; cdr3_aa: CASSYSGPEVKHEQFF; d_call: -; j_call: TRBJ2-1; v_call: TRBV6-5; cdr3_length: 16; clone_size: once
cdr3_nt: TGTGCCAGCAGCTTAGATTCCTGGACGAGGAACACCGGGGAGCTGTTTTTT; cdr3_aa: CASSLDSWTRNTGELFF; d_call: -; j_call: TRBJ2-2; v_call: TRBV11-3; cdr3_length: 17; clone_size: -
cdr3_nt: TGTGCCATCAGTGAGTCCGTCGAGACCCAGTACTTC; cdr3_aa: CAISESVETQYF; d_call: -; j_call: TRBJ2-5; v_call: TRBV10-3; cdr3_length: 12; clone_size: -
cdr3_nt: TGTGCCAGCAGCTTAGCGGGACAGACCAACGAGCAGTACTTC; cdr3_aa: CASSLAGQTNEQYF; d_call: TRBD1; j_call: TRBJ2-7; v_call: TRBV7-9; cdr3_length: 14; clone_size: few
cdr3_nt: TGTGCCAGCAGCTTAGACCGGGACAGGGGATGGTCACCCCTCCACTTT; cdr3_aa: CASSLDRDRGWSPLHF; d_call: TRBD1; j_call: TRBJ1-6; v_call: TRBV7-8; cdr3_length: 16; clone_size: -
cdr3_nt: TGTGCCAGCAGCACCCGGGCCAGGGCAGTAGATACGCAGTATTTT; cdr3_aa: CASSTRARAVDTQYF; d_call: -; j_call: TRBJ2-3; v_call: TRBV9; cdr3_length: 15; clone_size: few
cdr3_nt: TGTGCCAGCAGCATCAACTCCGAGACCCAGTACTTC; cdr3_aa: CASSINSETQYF; d_call: -; j_call: TRBJ2-5; v_call: TRBV11-1; cdr3_length: 12; clone_size: -
cdr3_nt: TGTGCCAGCAGTTACGGAAGCGGCAGACAAGAGACCCAGTACTTC; cdr3_aa: CASSYGSGRQETQYF; d_call: -; j_call: TRBJ2-5; v_call: TRBV27; cdr3_length: 15; clone_size: few
cdr3_nt: TGTGCCAGCCCAGGGGCGTCTCATGGCTACACCTTC; cdr3_aa: CASPGASHGYTF; d_call: -; j_call: TRBJ1-2; v_call: TRBV6-1; cdr3_length: 12; clone_size: -
cdr3_nt: TGTGCCAGTAGCCCTAGTCGCGGATACAATGAGCAGTTCTTC; cdr3_aa: CASSPSRGYNEQFF; d_call: -; j_call: TRBJ2-1; v_call: TRBV27; cdr3_length: 14; clone_size: many
cdr3_nt: TGCGCCAGCAGCTCGGGACTAGCGCCACGAGGAGGGGACTACGAGCAGTACTTC; cdr3_aa: CASSSGLAPRGGDYEQYF; d_call: TRBD2; j_call: TRBJ2-7; v_call: TRBV5-1; cdr3_length: 18; clone_size: -
cdr3_nt: TGTGCCAGCAGTGAAGAGGCGGGAAGCACAGATACGCAGTATTTT; cdr3_aa: CASSEEAGSTDTQYF; d_call: -; j_call: TRBJ2-3; v_call: TRBV2; cdr3_length: 15; clone_size: -
cdr3_nt: TGCAGTGCTTCCTCTGGCGGGGCGGGGGATACGCAGTATTTT; cdr3_aa: CSASSGGAGDTQYF; d_call: -; j_call: TRBJ2-3; v_call: TRBV20-1; cdr3_length: 14; clone_size: -
cdr3_nt: TGCAGCGTTTCATGGGGGGACTATGGCTACACCTTC; cdr3_aa: CSVSWGDYGYTF; d_call: -; j_call: TRBJ1-2; v_call: TRBV29-1; cdr3_length: 12; clone_size: few
cdr3_nt: TGTGCCAGCAGCTTAGCAGAGACAGGGGCCCGGTATGGCTACACCTTC; cdr3_aa: CASSLAETGARYGYTF; d_call: TRBD1; j_call: TRBJ1-2; v_call: TRBV7-2; cdr3_length: 16; clone_size: once
cdr3_nt: TGTGCCAGCAGCGTAGGACAGGCCACTCACAAGGGAGAGACCCAGTACTTC; cdr3_aa: CASSVGQATHKGETQYF; d_call: -; j_call: TRBJ2-5; v_call: TRBV9; cdr3_length: 17; clone_size: -
cdr3_nt: TGTGCCAGCAGGTCCGGAGCCGAAAACATTCAGTACTTC; cdr3_aa: CASRSGAENIQYF; d_call: -; j_call: TRBJ2-4; v_call: TRBV27; cdr3_length: 13; clone_size: -
cdr3_nt: TGCAGTGCTCGTGAATCTGGGCACACGCAGTATTTT; cdr3_aa: CSARESGHTQYF; d_call: -; j_call: TRBJ2-3; v_call: TRBV20-1; cdr3_length: 12; clone_size: many
cdr3_nt: TGTGCCAGCAGCCAACCGGGACGGTCGGTAGATACGCAGTATTTT; cdr3_aa: CASSQPGRSVDTQYF; d_call: -; j_call: TRBJ2-3; v_call: TRBV28; cdr3_length: 15; clone_size: -
cdr3_nt: TGTGCCACCAGTGGGGACAGGAGCGGCTATGGCTACACCTTC; cdr3_aa: CATSGDRSGYGYTF; d_call: TRBD1; j_call: TRBJ1-2; v_call: TRBV15; cdr3_length: 14; clone_size: -
cdr3_nt: TGCGCCAGCAGCGAGGACCCTAACTATGGCTACACCTTC; cdr3_aa: CASSEDPNYGYTF; d_call: -; j_call: TRBJ1-2; v_call: TRBV5-1; cdr3_length: 13; clone_size: few
cdr3_nt: TGTGCCAGCAGCCGAACAGCGGGGGGGCCGGATACGCAGTATTTT; cdr3_aa: CASSRTAGGPDTQYF; d_call: TRBD2; j_call: TRBJ2-3; v_call: TRBV7-2; cdr3_length: 15; clone_size: -
cdr3_nt: TGTGCCACCAGCGGAAGTTGGGGGGCCTACAATGAGCAGTTCTTC; cdr3_aa: CATSGSWGAYNEQFF; d_call: -; j_call: TRBJ2-1; v_call: TRBV15; cdr3_length: 15; clone_size: few
cdr3_nt: TGTGCCAGCAGCCACCCTAGCGGGAGGATTGCCAAAAACATTCAGTACTTC; cdr3_aa: CASSHPSGRIAKNIQYF; d_call: TRBD2; j_call: TRBJ2-4; v_call: TRBV3-1; cdr3_length: 17; clone_size: -
cdr3_nt: TGTGCCACCGGGGGGGATAGCAATCAGCCCCAGCATTTT; cdr3_aa: CATGGDSNQPQHF; d_call: -; j_call: TRBJ1-5; v_call: TRBV24-1; cdr3_length: 13; clone_size: -
cdr3_nt: TGTGCCAGCAGTGAACAAACAGGGTTGAACACTGAAGCTTTCTTT; cdr3_aa: CASSEQTGLNTEAFF; d_call: -; j_call: TRBJ1-1; v_call: TRBV6-1; cdr3_length: 15; clone_size: -